The text below deals with one TCR beta chain. Its antigen is not identified. Template switching by 5'RACE produced TCR cDNA, adding a universal primer site and UMIs. Each CDR3 protein is one row after TCRdb ran MiXCR on the 5' RACE reads. The sample lists 350,000 to 550,000 distinct CDR3 sequences; under 20% were seen once. This CDR3 is built from 17 residues. V trimming: 3 bases; J trimming: 6 bases; junction bases outside the gene matches: 5. CDR1 is ENHRY, CDR2 SYGVKD, per germline. The data belong to a study of T cells after yellow fever vaccination. Notes on the study in general: Highly abundant clonotypes carried over from the bulk population could end up in FACS-sorted repertoires as contaminants. Reappearance after the booster was observed for most primary-vaccination clones (around 95% CD4, about 90% CD8). Peaking on day 5 versus 15, the secondary response was faster but weaker.

This rearrangement joins TRBV10-3 to TRBJ2-1; TRBD2 aligns across 16 bases. This specimen consisted of PBMCs, obtained before the yellow fever booster vaccination. The origin of this receptor is a young man who received the YFV17D yellow fever vaccine. CDR3 sequence: CAISEPGLAGGPNEQFF. In DNA form, the CDR3 reads TGTGCCATCAGTGAACCGGGACTAGCGGGGGGGCCCAATGAGCAGTTCTTC.